Shown below are 21 T cell receptor beta chains from a single sample sequenced in a study of blood T cell repertoires in COVID-19. The table came from immunoSEQ multiplex PCR; TCRdb's copy has only in-frame clones and leaves some out. Among about 190,000 clones, roughly 80% were seen once, and the ten largest hold roughly 13%. Sequenced: peripheral blood. These receptors all come from a man aged 50-59 years who had recovered from COVID-19.

V is TRBV5-4 and J is TRBJ1-2, with 9 nucleotides matching TRBD1. CDR1 is SGHNT, CDR2 YYREEE, per germline (reference sequence). The CDR3 contains 15 residues. V lost 1 base to trimming and J lost 1 base; unmatched junction nucleotides: 2. The CDR3 loop is CASSLNRGLNYGYTF. The DNA of the CDR3 is TGTGCCAGCAGCTTGAACAGGGGGCTTAACTATGGCTACACCTTC.

The chain links TRBV30 to TRBJ1-5, with D maybe TRBD1 (6 bases). Deletions cut 1 base from V and 7 bases from J, with 11 bases between. The germline V gene encodes CDR1 GTSNPN and CDR2 SVGIG (reference sequence). This CDR3 region has 13 residues. The CDR3 DNA is TGTGCCTGGAGTGAACAGGGATTACAGCCCCAGCATTTT. As protein: CAWSEQGLQPQHF.

This rearrangement joins TRBV27 to TRBJ2-6; 10 bases fit TRBD1. Per the germline V gene, CDR1 is MNHEY and CDR2 is SMNVEV (reference sequence). With 5 bases clipped from V and 0 bases from J, the junction kept 10 bases outside the gene matches. The CDR3 runs 19 residues. Written as DNA, the CDR3 is TGTGCCAGCAGTCCATGGACAGGGGGTGGCTCCTCTGGGGCCAACGTCCTGACTTTC. Residues: CASSPWTGGGSSGANVLTF.

The V gene is TRBV18, the J gene TRBJ2-5; 7 positions agree with TRBD1. Trimming removed 0 bases from V and 0 bases from J; junction bases left unmatched: 4. CDR1 is KGHSH, CDR2 LQKENI, per germline. The CDR3 loop spans 16 amino acids. Here the CDR3 reads CASSPPGQKNQETQYF. The CDR3 DNA follows: TGTGCCAGCTCACCACCGGGACAGAAAAACCAAGAGACCCAGTACTTC.

The chain links TRBV7-3 to TRBJ2-5; TRBD2 might be the D (6 bases). Germline CDR1 SGHTA, CDR2 FQGTGA. The V gene lost 1 base and the J gene lost 4 bases, with 7 bases spanning the gap. The CDR3 extends over 13 amino acids. The CDR3 DNA reads as TGTGCCAGCAGCTTAAACGGGGGAGAGACCCAGTACTTC. Its translation: CASSLNGGETQYF.

The genes are TRBV3-1 (or the pseudogene TRBV3-2) and TRBJ1-6; maybe TRBD1 (5 bases). V lost 6 bases, J lost 11 bases, and 8 bases lay in between. This CDR3 is 11 amino acids long. The germline gives CDR1 LGHDT, CDR2 YNNKEL (reference sequence). This CDR3 reads CASSRGTPLHF. The CDR3 DNA reads as TGTGCCAGCAGTCGGGGGACACCCCTCCACTTT.

The rearrangement uses TRBV7-8 and TRBJ2-1, with 8 positions matching TRBD1. The V and J ends lost 5 bases and 6 bases, in that order; junction bases with no gene match: 6. The germline gives CDR1 SGHVS, CDR2 FQNEAQ. The CDR3 is made up of 14 amino acids. The CDR3 DNA reads as TGTGCCAGCAGCGCCGGGACAGGCACCAATGAGCAGTTCTTC. Translated: CASSAGTGTNEQFF.

This clone has a single count. J is TRBJ2-7 and V is TRBV27, with a possible D match to TRBD1 (6 bases). The ends were cut back, 4 bases at V and 2 bases at J, with 12 bases in the middle. Germline V lookup: CDR1 MNHEY, CDR2 SMNVEV (reference sequence). The CDR3 covers 14 residues. The chain's CDR3 is CASSSQGRPYEQYF. CDR3 in DNA: TGTGCCAGCAGTTCACAGGGTAGGCCCTACGAGCAGTACTTC.

In its sample, this clone was seen a few times. This chain joins TRBV5-1 and TRBJ2-7, with a possible D match to TRBD2 (6 bases). The V gene's germline CDR1 is SGHRS and CDR2 YFSETQ. Deletions cut 0 bases from V and 0 bases from J, with 10 bases between. This CDR3 comprises 15 residues. The CDR3 region has the DNA TGCGCCAGCAGCTTGGACGGGAGTAGCTCCTACGAGCAGTACTTC. This translates into CASSLDGSSSYEQYF.

This rearrangement joins TRBV9 to TRBJ1-5; D uncertain. Per the germline V gene, CDR1 is SGDLS and CDR2 is YYNGEE. V was pared by 8 bases and J by 0 bases, with 9 bases between. The CDR3 loop spans 13 amino acids. Here the CDR3 DNA reads TGTGCCAGTCAGAGGGATAGCAATCAGCCCCAGCATTTT. Protein product: CASQRDSNQPQHF. The entire variable domain, with the rest obtained from reference TRBV9 and TRBJ1-5, is as follows: DSGVTQTPKHLITATGQRVTLRCSPRSGDLSVYWYQQSLDQGLQFLIQYYNGEERAKGNILERFSAQQFPDLHSELNLSSLELGDSALYFCASQRDSNQPQHFGDGTRLSIL.

The chain joins TRBV18 to TRBJ2-7; TRBD1 aligns across 8 bases. The CDR3 consists of 16 residues. The J segment lost 6 bases and the V segment lost 3 bases, leaving 13 bases of the junction unmatched. Per the germline V gene, CDR1 is KGHSH and CDR2 is LQKENI. CDR3 sequence reads: CASSPRQGRGSGEQYF. CDR3 nucleotides: TGTGCCAGCTCACCTCGACAGGGGCGCGGTTCGGGCGAGCAGTACTTC.

V gene TRBV3-1 (or the pseudogene TRBV3-2) combines with J gene TRBJ2-5; 10 bases agree with TRBD1. The CDR3 has 15 residues. Germline CDR1 reads LGHDT; CDR2 reads YNNKEL (reference sequence). Trimming at V came to 6 bases and at J to 3 bases, leaving 7 bases not matched to a gene. The CDR3: CASSTYGQGEETQYF. The CDR3 nucleotides read TGTGCCAGCAGTACCTACGGACAGGGGGAAGAGACCCAGTACTTC.

The CDR3 reads CASSFSSGSSDTQYF. CDR3 nucleotide sequence: TGTGCCAGCAGCTTTTCTAGCGGGAGCTCAGATACGCAGTATTTT. The chain couples TRBV7-2 to TRBJ2-3, with 10 bases fitting TRBD2. From germline, CDR1 is SGHTA and CDR2 FQGNSA. The trim removed 3 bases at V and 4 bases at J, leaving 4 bases unmatched. There are 15 residues in the CDR3.

The chain recombines TRBV18 with TRBJ2-3; D may be TRBD2 (5 bases). V was clipped by 6 bases and J by 6 bases, with 16 bases between them. The CDR3 covers 14 residues. Germline V CDR1 and CDR2: KGHSH, LQKENI. The CDR3 sequence is CASSGGSTMDTQYF. The CDR3 DNA follows: TGTGCCAGCTCCGGTGGGAGTACAATGGATACGCAGTATTTT.

The chain links TRBV18 to TRBJ1-2; D not certain. CDR3 length: 13 amino acids. Germline CDR1 reads KGHSH; CDR2 reads LQKENI. Trimming cost V 1 base and J 2 bases, with 5 bases left between them. CDR3 amino acids: CASSPQRNYGYTF. The CDR3 bases are TGTGCCAGCTCACCACAGCGGAACTATGGCTACACCTTC.

Here the CDR3 DNA reads TGTGCCAGCAGCTTAACCCAGGGGGCAGATACGCAGTATTTT. Translating gives CASSLTQGADTQYF. This chain connects TRBV11-2 to TRBJ2-3, with 7 positions matching TRBD1. The J segment lost 4 bases and the V segment lost 2 bases, leaving 3 bases of the junction unmatched. Per the germline V gene, CDR1 is SGHAT and CDR2 is FQNNGV. This CDR3 has 14 amino acids.

The chain recombines TRBV29-1 with TRBJ1-1; TRBD1 is a possible D gene (6 bases). The V gene's germline CDR1 is SQVTM and CDR2 ANQGSEA. Deletions cut 7 bases from V and 4 bases from J, with 19 bases between. This CDR3 contains 14 residues. The DNA of the CDR3 is TGCAGCGCTGTGACAGGAGGTGGAGGCACTGAAGCTTTCTTT. It specifies CSAVTGGGGTEAFF.

The chain joins TRBV9 to TRBJ2-7, with D tentatively TRBD2 (6 bases). CDR3 size: 14 residues. Trimming pared 5 bases from V and 3 bases from J, leaving 15 bases between. CDR1 SGDLS and CDR2 YYNGEE come from the germline V gene. The DNA of the CDR3 is TGTGCCAGCAGGGACTTCGGGACTTACTACGAGCAGTACTTC. This encodes CASRDFGTYYEQYF. Combining the CDR3 with reference TRBV9 and TRBJ2-7 gives the whole variable domain DSGVTQTPKHLITATGQRVTLRCSPRSGDLSVYWYQQSLDQGLQFLIQYYNGEERAKGNILERFSAQQFPDLHSELNLSSLELGDSALYFCASRDFGTYYEQYFGPGTRLTVT.

This clone has a handful of counts. This chain links TRBV3-1 (or the pseudogene TRBV3-2) with TRBJ1-6, with unresolved D. The CDR3 loop spans 12 amino acids. V lost 0 bases to trimming and J lost 12 bases, with 6 bases between them. Germline V lookup: CDR1 LGHDT, CDR2 YNNKEL (reference sequence). The CDR3 loop is CASSQEFKPLHF. CDR3 sequence (DNA): TGTGCCAGCAGCCAAGAGTTCAAACCCCTCCACTTT.

This clone was seen repeatedly, ten times or more. The chain has TRBV2 and TRBJ1-3; no firm D call. Trimming pared 4 bases from V and 2 bases from J, leaving 9 bases between. Germline values: CDR1 SNHLY, CDR2 FYNNEI. The CDR3 loop spans 14 amino acids. In nucleotides, the CDR3 is TGTGCCAGCAGTGTTGAGAGCCCTGGAAACACCATATATTTT. This sequence encodes CASSVESPGNTIYF.

This chain connects TRBV10-1 to TRBJ2-2; a possible D gene is TRBD2 (6 bases). CDR3 length: 15 residues. CDR1 is WNHNN, CDR2 SYGVQD, per germline (reference sequence). Trimming stripped 3 bases from V and 4 bases from J, with 12 bases between. CDR3 sequence reads: CASSDAGLGTGELFF. Here the CDR3 DNA reads TGCGCCAGCAGTGATGCGGGGCTGGGCACCGGGGAGCTGTTTTTT.